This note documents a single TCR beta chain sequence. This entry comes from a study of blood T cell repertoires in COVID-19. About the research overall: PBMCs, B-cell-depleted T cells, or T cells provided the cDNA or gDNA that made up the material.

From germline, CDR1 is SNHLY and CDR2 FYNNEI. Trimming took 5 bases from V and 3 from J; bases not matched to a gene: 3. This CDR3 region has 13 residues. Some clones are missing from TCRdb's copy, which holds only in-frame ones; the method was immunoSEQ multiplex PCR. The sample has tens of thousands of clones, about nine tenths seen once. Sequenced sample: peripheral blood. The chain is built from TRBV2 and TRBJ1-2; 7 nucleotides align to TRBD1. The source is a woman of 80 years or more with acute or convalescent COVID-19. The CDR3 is CASSIDRDYGYTF. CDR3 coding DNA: TGTGCCAGCAGTATAGACAGGGACTATGGCTACACCTTC.